The next 20 T cell receptor beta chains were all read from a single sample in a study of T cell responses to AZD1222 COVID-19 vaccine. Clones were sequenced by immunoSEQ multiplex PCR, and TCRdb holds only the in-frame ones, with some missing. The sample lists about 150,000 clones, approximately 90% occurring once. This specimen was peripheral blood, taken 28 days after the second AZD1222 dose. The receptor set was obtained from an adult who received the AZD1222 COVID-19 vaccine.

The CDR3 spells CASSPLAGGPDTQYF. In DNA form, the CDR3 reads TGTGCCAGCTCACCACTAGCGGGAGGCCCAGATACGCAGTATTTT. The chain joins TRBV18 to TRBJ2-3; 10 nucleotides agree with TRBD2. Per germline, CDR1 KGHSH and CDR2 LQKENI. The CDR3 runs 15 residues. The junction had 2 bases not matched to a gene; V was cut back by 1 base and J by 4 bases. Variable domain in full (rest from reference TRBV18 and TRBJ2-3): NAGVMQNPRHLVRRRGQEARLRCSPMKGHSHVYWYRQLPEEGLKFMVYLQKENIIDESGMPKERFSAEFPKEGPSILRIQQVVRGDSAAYFCASSPLAGGPDTQYFGPGTRLTVL.

The V gene is TRBV28, the J gene TRBJ2-2, with D maybe TRBD1 (6 bases). This CDR3 has 20 amino acids. Deletions cut 7 bases from V and 7 bases from J, with 34 bases between. Germline V CDR1 and CDR2: MDHEN, SYDVKM. CDR3 bases: TGTGCCAGCATCCCCGGCTCAGGCAGACAAAGACAGGTAGACATCGGGGAGCTGTTTTTT. It translates to CASIPGSGRQRQVDIGELFF.

The rearrangement uses TRBV27 and TRBJ2-5, with 7 bases lining up with TRBD2. The CDR3 is made up of 18 amino acids. Germline assignment: CDR1 MNHEY and CDR2 SMNVEV (reference sequence). Losses at the gene ends were 10 bases for V and 4 bases for J; bases not matched to a gene: 24. Here the CDR3 DNA reads TGTGCCACCCGGGGATCGGGAGGCGGGGCGGCATTACGAGAGACCCAGTACTTC. This translates into CATRGSGGGAALRETQYF.

The DNA for the CDR3 is TGTGCCAGCAGTCGACTGTCCAGCCCCCTAGGGTTCTATGGCTACACCTTC. The encoded protein is CASSRLSSPLGFYGYTF. The V call is TRBV6-6, the J call TRBJ1-2; D call uncertain. Deletions cut 5 bases from V and 4 bases from J, with 23 bases between. This CDR3 contains 17 residues. Germline V gene sequence: CDR1 MNHNY, CDR2 SVGAGI (reference sequence).

The V call is TRBV6-5, the J call TRBJ1-2; no firm D call. Trimming removed 0 bases at V and 3 bases at J, with 14 bases between. The V gene's germline CDR1 is MNHEY and CDR2 SVGAGI. The CDR3 has 16 amino acids. The CDR3 sequence: CASSYSQLRSHYGYTF. The CDR3 DNA reads TGTGCCAGCAGTTACTCCCAGCTCCGTAGTCACTATGGCTACACCTTC.

This clone was seen just once. The CDR3 loop reads CASSFDTLLNNEQFF. CDR3 DNA: TGCGCCAGCAGCTTTGATACATTACTTAACAATGAGCAGTTCTTC. The chain couples TRBV5-1 to TRBJ2-1; no clear D gene. Trimming cost V 2 bases and J 5 bases, with 14 bases left between them. Germline CDR1 SGHRS, CDR2 YFSETQ. The CDR3 runs 15 residues.

The J gene is TRBJ1-1, the V gene TRBV6-2 or TRBV6-3; a possible D gene is TRBD1 (5 bases). Trimming pared 6 bases from V and 4 bases from J, leaving 21 bases between. This CDR3 is 16 amino acids long. Germline CDR1 MNHEY, CDR2 SVGEGT. The DNA for the CDR3 is TGTGCCAGCAGCACCCTCATGGGGCCGGGGGGCACTGAAGCTTTCTTT. It yields the protein CASSTLMGPGGTEAFF.

The V gene is TRBV4-2, the J gene TRBJ2-5; TRBD1 aligns across 9 bases. The germline gives CDR1 LGHNA, CDR2 YNFKEQ. The CDR3 totals 15 residues. Trimming at V came to 1 base and at J to 9 bases, leaving 9 bases not matched to a gene. For the CDR3, the DNA is TGTGCCAGCAGCCAAGGGGGACAGGGTTTCGGGGCCCAGTACTTC. It yields the protein CASSQGGQGFGAQYF.

The J gene is TRBJ2-2, the V gene TRBV3-1 (or the pseudogene TRBV3-2); possible D gene TRBD1, 7 bases. The CDR3 sequence is 17 residues long. The germline V and J ends were trimmed by 2 bases and 5 bases, with 18 bases remaining between them. Germline V CDR1 and CDR2: LGHDT, YNNKEL (reference sequence). In DNA, the CDR3 is TGTGCCAGCAGCCAACCCTACTCACAGGGGAGGACCGGGGAGCTGTTTTTT. Its translation: CASSQPYSQGRTGELFF.

The chain joins TRBV7-9 to TRBJ2-1; weak D call: TRBD2 (6 bases). The CDR3 is made up of 15 amino acids. Germline V CDR1 and CDR2: SEHNR, FQNEAQ (reference sequence). V lost 7 bases to trimming and J lost 8 bases, with 21 bases between them. The CDR3 spells CASTWGDVGYDEQFF. Here the CDR3 DNA reads TGTGCCAGCACCTGGGGGGACGTGGGGTACGATGAGCAGTTCTTC.

The V and J genes are TRBV2 and TRBJ2-4; D is perhaps TRBD1 or TRBD2 (6 bases each). Germline CDR1 and CDR2: SNHLY and FYNNEI. Trimming shortened V by 2 bases and J by 6 bases, and 11 bases separated the two germline ends. The CDR3 loop spans 14 amino acids. The CDR3 nucleotides read TGTGCCAGCAGTGAATCCGGGGGCATAAACATTCAGTACTTC. It is translated as CASSESGGINIQYF.

V is TRBV10-3 and J is TRBJ1-2; 7 nucleotides align to TRBD1. CDR3 size: 14 residues. V lost 6 bases, J lost 4 bases, and 8 bases stayed unmatched. CDR1 and CDR2 (germline): ENHRY, SYGVKD. The CDR3 DNA follows: TGTGCCATCAGGCTTGACAGGGACGGCTATGGCTACACCTTC. It is translated as CAIRLDRDGYGYTF.

The chain employs TRBV15 and TRBJ2-1; D gene uncertain. Trimming removed 0 bases from V and 0 bases from J, with 9 bases in between. Germline CDR1 is LNHNV and CDR2 is YYDKDF (reference sequence). The CDR3 is 16 amino acids. Here the CDR3 reads CATSRDPPNSYNEQFF. CDR3 bases: TGTGCCACCAGCAGAGACCCCCCCAACTCCTACAATGAGCAGTTCTTC.

The rearrangement joins TRBV12-3 or TRBV12-4 to TRBJ1-2; D not certain. V lost 4 bases and J lost 8, with 11 bases in between. This CDR3 spans 12 amino acids. CDR3 coding DNA: TGTGCCAGCAGTTCCCCCTCGCCCGGCTACACCTTC. Its protein is CASSSPSPGYTF.

This sequence joins TRBV27 and TRBJ2-7, with D possibly matching TRBD2 (5 bases). This CDR3 is 15 amino acids long. Per the germline V gene, CDR1 is MNHEY and CDR2 is SMNVEV (reference sequence). The V gene lost 0 bases and the J gene lost 2 bases, with 11 bases spanning the gap. CDR3 DNA sequence: TGTGCCAGCAGTTTATCCGGGATCGGGACCTACGAGCAGTACTTC. Protein product: CASSLSGIGTYEQYF.

This chain joins TRBV6-2 or TRBV6-3 and TRBJ1-1; no reliable D call. V dropped 5 bases and J dropped 5 bases, with 6 bases sitting between them. Looked up from germline, CDR1 is MNHEY and CDR2 is SVGEGT. This CDR3 is built from 11 residues. CDR3 DNA sequence: TGTGCCAGCAGTCACGGGACTGAAGCTTTCTTT. Its protein product is CASSHGTEAFF.

This chain uses TRBV18 with TRBJ1-1; 7 nucleotides agree with TRBD1. The J segment lost 11 bases and the V segment lost 6 bases, leaving 15 bases of the junction unmatched. The CDR3 consists of 14 residues. Germline V CDR1 and CDR2: KGHSH, LQKENI. In DNA form, the CDR3 reads TGTGCCAGCTCGGAACACCGGGACAGCAAGGTCGCTTTCTTT. Protein product: CASSEHRDSKVAFF.

This chain uses TRBV11-3 with TRBJ1-1; 8 bases are a match to TRBD1. The V gene's germline CDR1 is SGHNT and CDR2 YENEEA. The V segment lost 5 bases and the J segment 5 bases; nucleotides outside the gene matches: 7. CDR3 size: 14 residues. The DNA for the CDR3 is TGTGCCAGCAGCGACAGGGGCCCGGGGACTGAAGCTTTCTTT. As protein: CASSDRGPGTEAFF. Looking up the rest from reference TRBV11-3 and TRBJ1-1 gives the full variable domain: EAGVVQSPRYKIIEKKQPVAFWCNPISGHNTLYWYLQNLGQGPELLIRYENEEAVDDSQLPKDRFSAERLKGVDSTLKIQPAELGDSAVYLCASSDRGPGTEAFFGQGTRLTVV.

V is TRBV5-1 and J is TRBJ2-1; 10 bases are shared with TRBD2. Trimming removed 1 base from V and 1 base from J; junction bases left unmatched: 2. The CDR3 is made up of 16 amino acids. From germline, CDR1 is SGHRS and CDR2 YFSETQ. DNA for the CDR3: TGCGCCAGCAGCTTGCCACTAGCGGGGTCCTACAATGAGCAGTTCTTC. It translates to CASSLPLAGSYNEQFF.

The V gene is TRBV10-3, the J gene TRBJ2-7, with 7 bases matching TRBD1. In germline, CDR1 is ENHRY, CDR2 SYGVKD. CDR3 length equals 14 residues. V lost 3 bases, J lost 3 bases, and 5 bases stayed unmatched. The DNA of the CDR3 is TGTGCCATCAGTGAAGGGGGCAAGAGCTACGAGCAGTACTTC. Translated: CAISEGGKSYEQYF.